The 2 T cell receptor beta chains presented below share a single source sample, sequenced in a study of CXCR3-negative and CXCR3-positive naive CD8 T cells. It was by 5' RACE with UMI labels that the TRB cDNA libraries were prepared. TCRdb reprocessed the 5' RACE reads and stores each CDR3 protein as one record, lacking DNA. The ten most abundant clones cover about 4.4% of a sample with tens of thousands of distinct CDR3 sequences. The specimen was naive CXCR3- CD8+ T cells from blood. This sample's subset: CD45RO-CCR7+CD27+CD95- naive CD8+ T cells lacking CXCR3 (TNR3-). Receptor source: a human donor in good health. Some clones in this sample may be carry-over from other donors' samples.

The chain combines TRBV19 with TRBJ1-2; TCRdb indicates TRBD1, and absent DNA this call remains unverified. This CDR3 is built from 13 residues. Germline V gene lookup returns CDR1 LNHDA and CDR2 SQIVND (reference sequence). CDR3 residues: CASSPGAVDGYTF.

The rearrangement links TRBV28 to TRBJ1-5; TCRdb names TRBD1, which stays unverified in the absence of DNA. Germline V CDR1 and CDR2: MDHEN, SYDVKM. The CDR3 loop spans 18 amino acids. CDR3: CASRHRGTGGFGNQPQHF.